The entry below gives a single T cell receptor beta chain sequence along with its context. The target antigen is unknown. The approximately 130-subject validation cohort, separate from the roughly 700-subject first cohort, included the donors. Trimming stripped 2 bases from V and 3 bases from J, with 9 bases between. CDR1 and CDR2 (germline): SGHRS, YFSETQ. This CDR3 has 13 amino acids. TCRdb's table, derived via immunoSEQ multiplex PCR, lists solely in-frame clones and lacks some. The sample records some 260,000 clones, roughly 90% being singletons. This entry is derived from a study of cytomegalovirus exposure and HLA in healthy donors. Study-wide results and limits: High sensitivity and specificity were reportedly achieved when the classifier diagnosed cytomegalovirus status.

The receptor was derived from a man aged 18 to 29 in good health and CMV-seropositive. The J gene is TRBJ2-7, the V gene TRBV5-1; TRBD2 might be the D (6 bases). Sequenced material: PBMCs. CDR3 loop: CASSFGTLYEQYF. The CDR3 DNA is TGCGCCAGCAGCTTCGGGACTCTCTACGAGCAGTACTTC.